The clone carrying this TCR beta chain was detected once. Its cognate antigen is unknown. Method: immunoSEQ multiplex PCR; TCRdb's copy keeps in-frame clones and lacks some. This table has 23,000 or so clones, about three quarters appearing once. The data were obtained in a study of radiotherapy plus CTLA-4 blockade in lung cancer. Study at large: Patients showed objective responses in under 20% of cases, and disease control was achieved by roughly 30%. Findings and caveats of the study: Together with interferon-beta, which increased in serum after radiation, early dynamic changes in blood T cell clones were reportedly the best predictors of response. In blood, tumor-derived TCR clones expanded after radiotherapy plus ipilimumab.

This TCR was recovered from a human donor with non-small cell lung cancer who had stable disease on radiotherapy plus ipilimumab. Sequencing was performed on peripheral blood, taken from a patient treated with radiotherapy plus ipilimumab.

The CDR3 here is CASSEISGRNTGELFF. The DNA for the CDR3 is TGCGCCAGCAGTGAGATATCAGGGAGGAACACCGGGGAGCTGTTTTTT. V and J are TRBV10-1 and TRBJ2-2; either TRBD1 or TRBD2 may fit D (5 bases each). In germline, CDR1 is WNHNN, CDR2 SYGVQD (reference sequence). The CDR3 has 16 amino acids. V was pared by 2 bases and J by 1 base, with 11 bases between.